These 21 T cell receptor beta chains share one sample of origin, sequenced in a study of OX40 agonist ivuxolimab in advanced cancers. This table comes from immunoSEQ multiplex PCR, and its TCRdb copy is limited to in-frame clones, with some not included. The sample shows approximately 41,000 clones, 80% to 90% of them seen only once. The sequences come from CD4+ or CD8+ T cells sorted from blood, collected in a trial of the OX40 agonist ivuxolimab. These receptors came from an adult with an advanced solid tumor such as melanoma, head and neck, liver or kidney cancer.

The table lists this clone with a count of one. This chain's CDR3 is CASSLGQETQYF. The CDR3 nucleotides are TGCGCCAGCAGCTTAGGCCAAGAGACCCAGTACTTC. V usage is TRBV5-1 and J usage is TRBJ2-5; D ambiguous. V lost 2 bases and J lost 1, with 3 bases in between. This CDR3 has 12 amino acids. In germline, CDR1 is SGHRS, CDR2 YFSETQ.

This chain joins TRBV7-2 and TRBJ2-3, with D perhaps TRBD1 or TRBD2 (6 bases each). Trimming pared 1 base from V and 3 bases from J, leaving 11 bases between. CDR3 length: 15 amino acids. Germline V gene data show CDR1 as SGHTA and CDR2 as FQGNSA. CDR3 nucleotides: TGTGCCAGCAGCTTAGATCTAGGGGGGACAGATACGCAGTATTTT. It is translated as CASSLDLGGTDTQYF.

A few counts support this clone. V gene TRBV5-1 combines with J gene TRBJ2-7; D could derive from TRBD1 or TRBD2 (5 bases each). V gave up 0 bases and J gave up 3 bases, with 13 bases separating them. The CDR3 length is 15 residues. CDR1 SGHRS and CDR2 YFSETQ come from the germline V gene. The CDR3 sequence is CASSLALGTVYEQYF. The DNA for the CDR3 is TGCGCCAGCAGCTTGGCTTTAGGGACGGTCTACGAGCAGTACTTC.

CDR3 amino acids: CASSDGLASTDTQYF. For the CDR3, the DNA is TGTGCCAGCAGTGACGGACTAGCGAGCACAGATACGCAGTATTTT. The chain is built from TRBV6-4 and TRBJ2-3; TRBD2 agrees at 9 bases. Germline V lookup: CDR1 MRHNA, CDR2 SNTAGT. V was pared by 2 bases and J by 0 bases, with 0 bases of the junction left unmatched. The CDR3 is 15 residues long.

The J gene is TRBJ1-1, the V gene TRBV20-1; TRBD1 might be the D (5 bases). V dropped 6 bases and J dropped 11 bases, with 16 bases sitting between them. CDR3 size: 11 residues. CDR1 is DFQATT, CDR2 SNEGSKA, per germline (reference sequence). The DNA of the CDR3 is TGCAGTGCCCGGGTGGGACCTCGGGCTTTCTTT. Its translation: CSARVGPRAFF.

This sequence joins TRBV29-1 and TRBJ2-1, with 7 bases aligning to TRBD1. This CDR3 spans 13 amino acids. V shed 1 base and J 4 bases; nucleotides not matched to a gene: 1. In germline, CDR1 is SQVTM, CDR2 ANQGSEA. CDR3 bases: TGCAGCGTTGAAGGACAGGGATACAATGAGCAGTTCTTC. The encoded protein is CSVEGQGYNEQFF.

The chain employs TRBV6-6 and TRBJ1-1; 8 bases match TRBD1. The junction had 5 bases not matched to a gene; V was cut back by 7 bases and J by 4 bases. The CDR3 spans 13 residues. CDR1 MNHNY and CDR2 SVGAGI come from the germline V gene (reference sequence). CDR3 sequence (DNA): TGTGCCAGCAACCGACAGGGGACCACTGAAGCTTTCTTT. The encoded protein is CASNRQGTTEAFF.

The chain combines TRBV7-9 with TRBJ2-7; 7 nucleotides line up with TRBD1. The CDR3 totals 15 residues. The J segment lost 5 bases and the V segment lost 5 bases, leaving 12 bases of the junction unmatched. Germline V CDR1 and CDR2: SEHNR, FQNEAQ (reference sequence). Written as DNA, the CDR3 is TGTGCCAGCAGCCCTAAGCGTCCAGGGGGTAACGAGCAGTACTTC. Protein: CASSPKRPGGNEQYF.

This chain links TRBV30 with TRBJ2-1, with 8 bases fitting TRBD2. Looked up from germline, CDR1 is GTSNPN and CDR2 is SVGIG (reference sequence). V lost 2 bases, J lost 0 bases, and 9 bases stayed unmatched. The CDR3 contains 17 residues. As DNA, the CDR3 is TGTGCCTGGAGTAGGGCTAGCGGGTCTAACTCCTACAATGAGCAGTTCTTC. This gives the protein CAWSRASGSNSYNEQFF.

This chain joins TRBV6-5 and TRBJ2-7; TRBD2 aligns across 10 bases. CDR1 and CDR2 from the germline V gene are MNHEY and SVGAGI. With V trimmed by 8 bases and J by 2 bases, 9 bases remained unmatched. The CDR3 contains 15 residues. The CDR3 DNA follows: TGTGCCAGCGGGACTCCTAGCGGGAGTCCCTACGAGCAGTACTTC. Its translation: CASGTPSGSPYEQYF.

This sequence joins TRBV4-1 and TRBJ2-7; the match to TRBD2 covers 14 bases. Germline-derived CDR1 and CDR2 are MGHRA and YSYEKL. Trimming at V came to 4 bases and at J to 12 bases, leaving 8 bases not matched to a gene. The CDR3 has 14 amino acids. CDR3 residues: CASSLGGLAGGLYF. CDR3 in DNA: TGCGCCAGCAGCCTCGGAGGACTAGCGGGGGGACTGTACTTC.

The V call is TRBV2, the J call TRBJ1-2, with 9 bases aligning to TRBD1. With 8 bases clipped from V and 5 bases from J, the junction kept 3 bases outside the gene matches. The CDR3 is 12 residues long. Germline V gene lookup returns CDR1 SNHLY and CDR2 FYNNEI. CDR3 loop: CASGGTGYGYTF. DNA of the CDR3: TGTGCCAGCGGAGGGACAGGGTATGGCTACACCTTC.

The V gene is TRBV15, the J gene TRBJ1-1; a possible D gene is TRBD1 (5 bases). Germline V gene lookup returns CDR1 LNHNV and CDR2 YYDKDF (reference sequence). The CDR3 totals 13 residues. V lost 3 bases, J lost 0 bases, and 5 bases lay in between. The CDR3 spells CATSRGLNTEAFF. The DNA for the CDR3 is TGTGCCACCAGCAGGGGGCTGAACACTGAAGCTTTCTTT.

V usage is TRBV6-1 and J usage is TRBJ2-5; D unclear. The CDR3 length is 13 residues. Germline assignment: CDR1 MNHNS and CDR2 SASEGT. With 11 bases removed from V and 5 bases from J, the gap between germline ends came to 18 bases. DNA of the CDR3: TGTGCCCGCTCGGCGGCCAGGTGGGAGACCCAGTACTTC. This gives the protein CARSAARWETQYF.

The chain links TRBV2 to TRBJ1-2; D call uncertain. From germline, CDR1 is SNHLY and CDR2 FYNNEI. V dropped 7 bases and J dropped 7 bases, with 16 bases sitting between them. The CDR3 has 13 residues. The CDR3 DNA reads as TGTGCCAGCAACCCCGGGTCAGGTCCTGGCTACACCTTC. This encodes CASNPGSGPGYTF.

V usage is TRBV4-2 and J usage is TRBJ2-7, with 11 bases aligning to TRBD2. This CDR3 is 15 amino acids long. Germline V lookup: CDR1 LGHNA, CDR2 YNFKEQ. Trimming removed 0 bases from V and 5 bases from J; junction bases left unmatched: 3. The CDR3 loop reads CASSQELAGGDEQYF. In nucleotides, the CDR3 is TGTGCCAGCAGCCAAGAGCTAGCGGGGGGAGACGAGCAGTACTTC.

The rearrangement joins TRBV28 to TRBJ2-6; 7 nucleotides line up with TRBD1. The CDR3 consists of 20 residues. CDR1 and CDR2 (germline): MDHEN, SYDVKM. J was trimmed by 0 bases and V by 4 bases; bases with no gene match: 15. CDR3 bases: TGTGCCAGCAGTTCTCCAGATAGATTTTGGGACAGCTCTGGGGCCAACGTCCTGACTTTC. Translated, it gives CASSSPDRFWDSSGANVLTF.

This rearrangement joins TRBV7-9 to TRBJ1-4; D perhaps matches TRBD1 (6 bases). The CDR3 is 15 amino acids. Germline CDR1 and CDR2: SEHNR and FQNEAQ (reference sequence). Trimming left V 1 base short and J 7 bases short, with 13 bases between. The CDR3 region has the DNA TGTGCCAGCAGCTTAGGGACAGCCGGAAGTGAAAAACTGTTTTTT. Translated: CASSLGTAGSEKLFF.

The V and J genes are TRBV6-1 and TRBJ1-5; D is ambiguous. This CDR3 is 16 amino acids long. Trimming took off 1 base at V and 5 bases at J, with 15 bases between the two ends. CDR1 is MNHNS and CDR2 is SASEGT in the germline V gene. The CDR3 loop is CASSEVAGVVDQPQHF. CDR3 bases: TGTGCCAGCAGTGAAGTGGCCGGGGTAGTGGATCAGCCCCAGCATTTT.

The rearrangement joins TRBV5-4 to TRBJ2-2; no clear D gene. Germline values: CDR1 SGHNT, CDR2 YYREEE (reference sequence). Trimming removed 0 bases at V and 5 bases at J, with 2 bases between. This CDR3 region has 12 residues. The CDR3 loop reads CASSLETGELFF. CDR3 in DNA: TGTGCCAGCAGCTTGGAGACCGGGGAGCTGTTTTTT.

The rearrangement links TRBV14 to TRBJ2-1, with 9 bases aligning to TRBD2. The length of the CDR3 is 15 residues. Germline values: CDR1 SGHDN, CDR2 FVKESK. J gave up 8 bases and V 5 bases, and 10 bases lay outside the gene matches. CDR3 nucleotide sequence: TGTGCCAGCAGCTTATGGGGTAGCGGGAGTGATGAGCAGTTCTTC. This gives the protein CASSLWGSGSDEQFF.